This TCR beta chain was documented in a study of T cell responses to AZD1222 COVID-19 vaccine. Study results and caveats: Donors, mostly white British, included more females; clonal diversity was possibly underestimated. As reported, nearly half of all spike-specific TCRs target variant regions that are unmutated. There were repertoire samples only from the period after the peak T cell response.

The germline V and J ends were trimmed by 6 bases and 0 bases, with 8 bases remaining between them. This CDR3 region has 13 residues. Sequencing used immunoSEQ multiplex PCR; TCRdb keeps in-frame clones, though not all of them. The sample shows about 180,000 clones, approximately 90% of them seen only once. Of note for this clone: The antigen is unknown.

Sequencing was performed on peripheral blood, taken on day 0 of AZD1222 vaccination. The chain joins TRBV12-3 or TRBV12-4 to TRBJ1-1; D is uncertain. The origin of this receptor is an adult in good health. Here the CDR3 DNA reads TGTGCCAGCAGGGAGGGATTGAACACTGAAGCTTTCTTT. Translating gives CASREGLNTEAFF.